The 28 T cell receptor beta chains in this list originate from one sample, sequenced in a study of cytomegalovirus exposure and HLA in healthy donors. 13 Jbeta primers and 60 Vbeta primers were used for the PCR. TCRdb's copy holds only in-frame clones and misses some; the assay was immunoSEQ multiplex PCR. The table has over 120,000 clones, over 75% seen once. The source material was PBMCs. All receptors derive from a man aged 50 to 59 in good health and CMV-seronegative.

The rearrangement uses TRBV5-4 and TRBJ1-2; TRBD1 aligns across 9 bases. Germline V gene sequence: CDR1 SGHNT, CDR2 YYREEE (reference sequence). The V segment lost 4 bases and the J segment 2 bases; nucleotides outside the gene matches: 12. This CDR3 contains 17 residues. The CDR3 coding sequence is TGTGCCAGCAGCCACATTCTGGGGACAGGGACCAACTATGGCTACACCTTC. It translates to CASSHILGTGTNYGYTF. The full variable domain, with the rest looked up from reference TRBV5-4 and TRBJ1-2, is ETGVTQSPTHLIKTRGQQVTLRCSSQSGHNTVSWYQQALGQGPQFIFQYYREEENGRGNFPPRFSGLQFPNYSSELNVNALELDDSALYLCASSHILGTGTNYGYTFGSGTRLTVV.

The genes are TRBV2 and TRBJ1-2, with D maybe TRBD1 (5 bases). The CDR3 totals 12 residues. CDR1 and CDR2 from the germline V gene are SNHLY and FYNNEI. Here the CDR3 DNA reads TGTGCTACGCGTCGGGGGGACTATGGCTACACCTTC. This encodes CATRRGDYGYTF.

The rearrangement joins TRBV4-1 to TRBJ2-3, with 9 bases identical to TRBD2. The CDR3 contains 16 residues. J lost 7 bases, V lost 1 base, and 9 bases had no gene match. CDR1 and CDR2 (germline): MGHRA, YSYEKL. The CDR3 reads CASSQGVAGVQNTQYF. CDR3 DNA: TGCGCCAGCAGCCAAGGGGTAGCGGGAGTTCAAAATACGCAGTATTTT.

This chain links TRBV14 with TRBJ1-4; D gene unclear. The ends were cut back, 4 bases at V and 0 bases at J, with 9 bases in the middle. Germline values: CDR1 SGHDN, CDR2 FVKESK. This CDR3 has 15 residues. CDR3 coding DNA: TGTGCCAGCAGCCGCAACAGAGCAACTAATGAAAAACTGTTTTTT. Protein product: CASSRNRATNEKLFF.

This chain joins TRBV11-2 and TRBJ2-6; 7 bases are shared with TRBD1. V lost 9 bases, J lost 2 bases, and 10 bases stayed unmatched. This CDR3 is built from 16 residues. The germline V gene has CDR1 SGHAT and CDR2 FQNNGV. The CDR3 spells CASKTLTGAGANVLTF. As DNA, the CDR3 is TGTGCCAGTAAGACCCTTACAGGGGCTGGGGCCAACGTCCTGACTTTC.

V gene TRBV7-9 combines with J gene TRBJ1-4; 7 bases are shared with TRBD1. Germline V gives CDR1 SEHNR, CDR2 FQNEAQ (reference sequence). J gave up 14 bases and V 1 base, and 7 bases lay outside the gene matches. CDR3 length: 13 amino acids. CDR3: CASSLEAGQALFF. The CDR3 DNA sequence: TGTGCCAGCAGCTTAGAAGCTGGACAGGCTCTGTTTTTT.

The chain uses TRBV21-1 and TRBJ1-4. TRBV21-1 is described as a pseudogene. There are 21 residues in the CDR3. The CDR3 bases are TGTGCCAGCAGCAAAGCGCTAGGGGGAGGGTCCCCGAACTCGAGTGGTGAAAAACTGTTTTTT. Translation: CASSKALGGGSPNSSGEKLFF.

J is TRBJ2-1 and V is TRBV7-2; TRBD2 aligns across 9 bases. V gave up 1 base and J gave up 5 bases; unmatched junction bases: 3. Germline CDR1 reads SGHTA; CDR2 reads FQGNSA. CDR3 length: 15 amino acids. This chain's CDR3 is CASSLEGTSNNEQFF. In nucleotides, the CDR3 is TGTGCCAGCAGCTTAGAGGGGACTAGCAACAATGAGCAGTTCTTC.

The CDR3 spells CASSLLSSGQETQYF. The CDR3 nucleotides are TGTGCCAGCAGCTTGCTGTCTAGCGGTCAAGAGACCCAGTACTTC. This chain links TRBV5-5 with TRBJ2-5; 7 bases are shared with TRBD2. The CDR3 has 15 residues. V lost 1 base and J lost 2; bases outside the gene matches: 5. Germline V gene sequence: CDR1 SGHKS, CDR2 YYEKEE (reference sequence).

This clone was counted a few times. The chain couples TRBV11-3 to TRBJ2-3; 8 bases align to TRBD2. CDR3 length equals 17 residues. Unmatched junction bases numbered 10, after V lost 4 bases and J lost 1 base. Germline CDR1 reads SGHNT; CDR2 reads YENEEA. The CDR3 DNA is TGTGCCAGCAGCTCGAACTCCGGACTAGCCCGCACAGATACGCAGTATTTT. Translated: CASSSNSGLARTDTQYF.

The rearrangement uses TRBV10-3 and TRBJ2-7, with D possibly matching TRBD1 (6 bases). This CDR3 is 14 amino acids long. Germline assignment: CDR1 ENHRY and CDR2 SYGVKD. V lost 7 bases and J lost 0, with 13 bases in between. This CDR3 reads CAITGALSSYEQYF. The CDR3 DNA follows: TGTGCCATCACAGGGGCGCTTTCCTCCTACGAGCAGTACTTC.

The chain couples TRBV6-1 to TRBJ2-7; 9 bases line up with TRBD1. Looked up from germline, CDR1 is MNHNS and CDR2 is SASEGT. The CDR3 loop spans 15 amino acids. Unmatched junction bases numbered 7, after V lost 5 bases and J lost 2 bases. The CDR3 coding sequence is TGTGCCAGCAGTCCGTCTGGGACAGGGACCTACGAGCAGTACTTC. Its protein product is CASSPSGTGTYEQYF.

This clone showed up many times. This chain uses TRBV4-1 with TRBJ1-4; perhaps TRBD1 as D (6 bases). V was pared by 3 bases and J by 6 bases, with 17 bases between. Germline values: CDR1 MGHRA, CDR2 YSYEKL. The CDR3 is 16 residues long. In nucleotides, the CDR3 is TGCGCCAGCAGCCATGCTTCGACAGGAAGGGATGAAAAACTGTTTTTT. Translated, it gives CASSHASTGRDEKLFF.

This clone was detected a few times. This chain connects TRBV10-3 to TRBJ2-1, with 7 nucleotides matching TRBD1. The length of the CDR3 is 13 residues. Trimming cost V 11 bases and J 5 bases; bases outside gene matches: 9. The germline V gene encodes CDR1 ENHRY and CDR2 SYGVKD. Here the CDR3 DNA reads TGTGCCGGGAGCGGACAGGACCACAATGAGCAGTTCTTC. It encodes CAGSGQDHNEQFF.

The rearrangement joins TRBV11-3 to TRBJ1-4; the match to TRBD1 covers 7 bases. The CDR3 runs 15 residues. The V and J ends lost 2 bases and 8 bases, in that order; junction bases with no gene match: 8. The germline gives CDR1 SGHNT, CDR2 YENEEA. CDR3: CASSLSDRVGEKLFF. In nucleotides, the CDR3 is TGTGCCAGCAGCTTAAGCGACAGGGTAGGCGAAAAACTGTTTTTT.

The chain recombines TRBV12-5 with TRBJ2-1; 7 bases are a match to TRBD2. The CDR3 runs 20 residues. Trimming took 5 bases from V and 0 from J; bases not matched to a gene: 19. Germline CDR1 and CDR2: LGHNT and FRNRAP. CDR3 nucleotide sequence: TGTGCTAGTGGTCCTCCCGGATATATCGGGGGAGGGAGCTCCTACAATGAGCAGTTCTTC. This translates into CASGPPGYIGGGSSYNEQFF.

This clone was seen a single time. This chain connects TRBV20-1 to TRBJ2-3; D perhaps matches TRBD1 (6 bases). The length of the CDR3 is 11 residues. Trimming pared 5 bases from V and 5 bases from J, leaving 8 bases between. Germline V lookup: CDR1 DFQATT, CDR2 SNEGSKA (reference sequence). The CDR3 nucleotides are TGCAGTGCTCAAGGGGGAGATACGCAGTATTTT. As protein: CSAQGGDTQYF.

This chain links TRBV2 with TRBJ2-7, with D unresolved. The germline CDR1 and CDR2 sequences are SNHLY and FYNNEI. With 2 bases removed from V and 3 bases from J, the gap between germline ends came to 8 bases. The CDR3 is 13 residues long. CDR3 sequence reads: CASSEYQVYEQYF. The CDR3, as DNA: TGTGCCAGCAGTGAATACCAGGTCTACGAGCAGTACTTC. Full variable domain (outside the CDR3, taken from reference TRBV2 and TRBJ2-7): EPEVTQTPSHQVTQMGQEVILRCVPISNHLYFYWYRQILGQKVEFLVSFYNNEISEKSEIFDDQFSVERPDGSNFTLKIRSTKLEDSAMYFCASSEYQVYEQYFGPGTRLTVT.

This rearrangement joins TRBV2 to TRBJ1-2; 7 nucleotides line up with TRBD1. The CDR3 is 14 residues long. With 3 bases clipped from V and 4 bases from J, the junction kept 5 bases outside the gene matches. CDR1 and CDR2 from the germline V gene are SNHLY and FYNNEI. CDR3 loop: CASSESGQSYGYTF. For the CDR3, the DNA is TGTGCCAGCAGTGAGTCGGGACAGAGCTATGGCTACACCTTC.

The chain employs TRBV2 and TRBJ2-5; the D is unclear. In germline, CDR1 is SNHLY, CDR2 FYNNEI. The CDR3 totals 12 residues. V lost 6 bases to trimming and J lost 3 bases, with 8 bases between them. The CDR3 region is CASRAAEETQYF. The CDR3 DNA sequence: TGTGCCAGCAGGGCTGCCGAAGAGACCCAGTACTTC.

This rearrangement joins TRBV2 to TRBJ1-2; D ambiguous. The CDR3 runs to 13 residues. In germline, CDR1 is SNHLY, CDR2 FYNNEI. V shed 6 bases and J shed 4 bases, with 12 bases lying between them. This chain's CDR3 is CASSDYAGYGYTF. In DNA form, the CDR3 reads TGTGCCAGCAGCGACTACGCGGGCTATGGCTACACCTTC.

This sequence joins TRBV29-1 and TRBJ2-7; D is perhaps TRBD2 (6 bases). CDR1 and CDR2 from the germline V gene are SQVTM and ANQGSEA. The CDR3 has 12 amino acids. Trimming removed 8 bases at V and 0 bases at J, with 11 bases between. CDR3 sequence (DNA): TGCAGCACAAAGGGACTCTCCTACGAGCAGTACTTC. Translating gives CSTKGLSYEQYF.

The chain recombines TRBV7-2 with TRBJ1-1, with D perhaps matching TRBD1 (5 bases). Looked up from germline, CDR1 is SGHTA and CDR2 is FQGNSA. The CDR3 runs to 13 residues. V shed 3 bases and J shed 4 bases, with 9 bases lying between them. The CDR3, as DNA: TGTGCCAGCAGCTTTACGGGGGTCACTGAAGCTTTCTTT. This codes for CASSFTGVTEAFF.

Only one count was recorded for this clone. The chain links TRBV14 to TRBJ1-4, with a weak D call TRBD1 (6 bases). CDR1 and CDR2 from the germline V gene are SGHDN and FVKESK. The V gene lost 3 bases and the J gene lost 6 bases, with 11 bases spanning the gap. The CDR3 length is 14 residues. CDR3 amino acids: CASSHQGNYEKLFF. The CDR3 DNA is TGTGCCAGCAGCCACCAGGGGAACTATGAAAAACTGTTTTTT.

The chain combines TRBV5-8 with TRBJ2-5; D is perhaps TRBD1 (6 bases). Germline-derived CDR1 and CDR2 are SGHTS and YDEGEE. The CDR3 runs 15 residues. Trimming pared 4 bases from V and 3 bases from J, leaving 16 bases between. In nucleotides, the CDR3 is TGTGCCAGCAGCGTCGGACTCAGGGGAAAAGAGACCCAGTACTTC. Amino acid sequence: CASSVGLRGKETQYF.

Concerning this clone itself: Other DNA sequences within the sample encode an identical CDR3. The V gene is TRBV5-4, the J gene TRBJ1-2; D possibly corresponds to TRBD1 (5 bases). Per germline, CDR1 SGHNT and CDR2 YYREEE (reference sequence). The CDR3 has 13 residues. V shed 2 bases and J shed 2 bases, with 7 bases lying between them. The CDR3 spells CASSLAGNYGYTF. The DNA for the CDR3 is TGTGCCAGCAGCTTAGCAGGGAACTATGGCTACACCTTC.

This clone was seen only a few times. V usage is TRBV5-1 and J usage is TRBJ1-3; TRBD1 might be the D (6 bases). The length of the CDR3 is 15 residues. The V gene lost 3 bases and the J gene lost 0 bases, with 10 bases spanning the gap. Germline V gene data show CDR1 as SGHRS and CDR2 as YFSETQ. The CDR3 here is CASSSGAISGNTIYF. The CDR3 nucleotides are TGCGCCAGCAGCTCAGGGGCTATCTCTGGAAACACCATATATTTT.

This sequence joins TRBV15 and TRBJ2-7; D is perhaps TRBD1 (7 bases). V was shortened by 0 bases and J by 1 base, with 13 bases between the two germline ends. This CDR3 has 16 residues. Per germline, CDR1 LNHNV and CDR2 YYDKDF (reference sequence). CDR3 in amino acids: CATSRDRQGLSYEQYF. The CDR3 coding sequence is TGTGCCACCAGCAGAGATAGACAGGGACTTTCCTACGAGCAGTACTTC.